Listed below are T cell receptor beta chains from one sample, sequenced in a study of cytomegalovirus exposure and HLA in healthy donors. Sequenced by immunoSEQ multiplex PCR; TCRdb stores in-frame clones only, minus some. Of 110,000 to 150,000 clones listed, around 9.7% are singletons. The sample comprised PBMCs. These receptors all stem from a man in his fifties in good health and CMV-seronegative. Each CDR3 is given with its conserved first and last residue. The D gene is left open where the match is weak. Where a row states a size, it is once, few, many or the class of an expanded clone; other rows omit it.

>TRBD2|few|TRBJ2-5|TRBV11-1
TGTGCCAGCAGCTTAGCGGGACTAGTGGGGGAGACCCAGTACTTC
CASSLAGLVGETQYF
>TRBD1|-|TRBJ1-1|TRBV6-5
TGTGCCAGCAGTTACACCGGGACAGTCAAGAACACTGAAGCTTTCTTT
CASSYTGTVKNTEAFF
>-|few|TRBJ2-7|TRBV5-8
TGTGCCAGCAGCTCTTCCACCTGGACAGTCCTCTTC
CASSSSTWTVLF
>-|few|TRBJ2-3|TRBV25-1
TGTGCCAGCAGTGTAAGCGCAGATACGCAGTATTTT
CASSVSADTQYF
>-|-|TRBJ2-6|TRBV15
TGTGCCACCAGCAGGGGGGGAGATTACTCTGGGGCCAACGTCCTGACTTTC
CATSRGGDYSGANVLTF
>TRBD1|few|TRBJ1-3|TRBV4-2
TGTGCCAGCAGCCACGAGGACAGGAGCTCTGGAAACACCATATATTTT
CASSHEDRSSGNTIYF
>-|-|TRBJ2-7|TRBV5-4
TGTGCCAGCAGCTTGCCGCAGCGACCCTACGAGCAGTACTTC
CASSLPQRPYEQYF
>-|-|TRBJ1-3|TRBV5-1
TGCGCCAGCAGCTTGGCGAACACCATATATTTT
CASSLANTIYF
>TRBD1|-|TRBJ1-1|TRBV2
TGTGCCAGCAGGTCGACAGGGAGCGGCCGGCGGGACACTGAAGCTTTCTTT
CASRSTGSGRRDTEAFF
>TRBD2|-|TRBJ2-7|TRBV5-1
TGCGCCAGCAGCCCTCTAGCGGGAGCTGGGTACGAGCAGTACTTC
CASSPLAGAGYEQYF
>-|few|TRBJ2-5|TRBV7-9
TGTGCCAGCAGCTTAGTGGGCGGGGAAGAGACCCAGTACTTC
CASSLVGGEETQYF
>-|-|TRBJ1-1|TRBV9
TGTGCCAGCAGCGTAGCGGCGGGGTACACTGAAGCTTTCTTT
CASSVAAGYTEAFF
>-|-|TRBJ2-2|TRBV9
TGTGCCAGCAGCGTAGGGTCGGGGGTTCCCGGGGAGCTGTTTTTT
CASSVGSGVPGELFF
>TRBD1|-|TRBJ1-6|TRBV5-1
TGCGCCAGCAGCCATCAACCGGGACAGGATGGGTCACCCCTCCACTTT
CASSHQPGQDGSPLHF
>-|-|TRBJ2-2|TRBV2
TGTGCCAGCAGTGAGGACGGGCTAGCAACCGGGGAGCTGTTTTTT
CASSEDGLATGELFF
>TRBD2|-|TRBJ2-2|TRBV9
TGTGCCAGCAACCCGGGACTAGAGAACACCGGGGAGCTGTTTTTT
CASNPGLENTGELFF
>-|few|TRBJ1-1|TRBV2
TGTGCCAGCAGTGGGTGGAGGGAGAACACTGAAGCTTTCTTT
CASSGWRENTEAFF
>TRBD2|-|TRBJ2-3|TRBV19
TGTGCCAGTAGTATCGGGCTAGCGGGGGCAGATACGCAGTATTTT
CASSIGLAGADTQYF
>TRBD1|-|TRBJ1-2|TRBV30
TGTGCCTGGAGGACCCGGGGACAGAACTATGGCTACACCTTC
CAWRTRGQNYGYTF
>TRBD1|few|TRBJ1-5|TRBV10-1
TGCGCCAGCAGTACAGGGGGCTCTAATCAGCCCCAGCATTTT
CASSTGGSNQPQHF
>TRBD2|-|TRBJ2-3|TRBV7-2
TGTGCCAGCAGCTTAGGGTCGGGGACTAGCGGGGGGACAGATACGCAGTATTTT
CASSLGSGTSGGTDTQYF
>-|-|TRBJ1-5|TRBV14
TGTGCCAGCAGCCAATCCTCCAATCAGCCCCAGCATTTT
CASSQSSNQPQHF
>-|-|TRBJ1-2|TRBV7-9
TGTGCCAGCAGCTTAGCGAGCGGCTATGGCTACACCTTC
CASSLASGYGYTF
>-|-|TRBJ1-4|TRBV7-9
TGTGCCAGCAGCTCCGGGGAGCTGGAACTGTTTTTT
CASSSGELELFF
>-|few|TRBJ2-3|TRBV27
TGTGCCAGCACCAGGCCCGTACCAGCCAGAGCAGATACGCAGTATTTT
CASTRPVPARADTQYF
>-|few|TRBJ2-1|TRBV7-2
TGTGCCAGCAATATACTCCTCACTTCCTACAATGAGCAGTTCTTC
CASNILLTSYNEQFF
>-|-|TRBJ1-4|TRBV30
TGTGCCTGGAGCAGGCAGGGAACTAATGAAAAACTGTTTTTT
CAWSRQGTNEKLFF
>-|-|TRBJ2-3|TRBV7-2
TGTGCCAGCACCAAAAGGCGGGGCTCAGATACGCAGTATTTT
CASTKRRGSDTQYF
>-|-|TRBJ1-1|TRBV30
TGTGCCTGGAGTGTACAGGTACCCTCGGAAGCTTTCTTT
CAWSVQVPSEAFF
>-|few|TRBJ1-4|TRBV7-9
TGTGCCAGCAGCTTAGGAAGTCTGGAGGGGGAAAAACTGTTTTTT
CASSLGSLEGEKLFF
>-|-|TRBJ2-7|TRBV7-3
TGTGCCAGCAGCTTAATGTATACAGGGCTCGGCGAGCAGTACTTC
CASSLMYTGLGEQYF
>-|-|TRBJ2-1|TRBV9
TGTGCCAGCAGCGACGGACTAACCGACAATGAGCAGTTCTTC
CASSDGLTDNEQFF
>-|few|TRBJ2-7|TRBV10-2
TGCGCCAGCAGTGATCGGGGGACAGCCGTCTACGAGCAGTACTTC
CASSDRGTAVYEQYF
>TRBD1|few|TRBJ2-3|TRBV5-1
TGCGCCAGCAGCTTGAGACAGGGGGCCAACACAGATACGCAGTATTTT
CASSLRQGANTDTQYF
>TRBD1|-|TRBJ1-6|TRBV30
TGTGCCTGGAGTGTACTTCGGGGACAGGGAATGGGTAATTCACCCCTCCACTTT
CAWSVLRGQGMGNSPLHF
>-|-|TRBJ1-4|TRBV6-5
TGTGCCAGCAGTTACCGGGGGGCGAAGAATGAAAAACTGTTTTTT
CASSYRGAKNEKLFF
>-|few|TRBJ2-1|TRBV5-1
TGCGCCAGCAGCGCGGGTCACCCAGCGAACAATGAGCAGTTCTTC
CASSAGHPANNEQFF
>TRBD1|-|TRBJ1-1|TRBV7-3
TGTGCCAGCAGCCCTGGACAGGAAAACACTGAAGCTTTCTTT
CASSPGQENTEAFF
>-|few|TRBJ2-1|TRBV29-1
TGCAGCGTTGGGAGGCAATCCTACAATGAGCAGTTCTTC
CSVGRQSYNEQFF
>-|-|TRBJ1-1|TRBV19
TGTGCCAGTAGTACCCCTCGGAGGGGATTGAACACTGAAGCTTTCTTT
CASSTPRRGLNTEAFF
>-|-|TRBJ1-1|TRBV19
TGTGCCAGTAGTATAGGCCCTGAGGGAACTGAAGCTTTCTTT
CASSIGPEGTEAFF
>TRBD1|few|TRBJ1-2|TRBV4-1
TGCGCCAGCAGCCAAGGACAGGGTCGTAACTATGGCTACACCTTC
CASSQGQGRNYGYTF
>TRBD1|-|TRBJ2-7|TRBV28
TGTGCCAGCAGTTTGGCCAGGGGGCTAGGCGAGCAGTACTTC
CASSLARGLGEQYF
>-|-|TRBJ1-5|TRBV18
TGTGCCAGCTCACCAGAGAGACTTCAGCCCCAGCATTTT
CASSPERLQPQHF
>TRBD2|-|TRBJ2-5|TRBV5-8
TGTGCCAGCAGCATCCTAGCGGGGGCGGGAGAGACCCAGTACTTC
CASSILAGAGETQYF
>-|few|TRBJ2-7|TRBV28
TGTGCCAGCAGTTCCCCGGGACAATCTTTCGAGCAGTACTTC
CASSSPGQSFEQYF
>-|few|TRBJ2-3|TRBV7-3
TGTGCCAGCAGCTTCGGGGAGGTAGATACGCAGTATTTT
CASSFGEVDTQYF
>TRBD2|-|TRBJ2-5|TRBV9
TGTGCCAGCAGCGCAGCGGGGGGAGCCGAGACCCAGTACTTC
CASSAAGGAETQYF
>TRBD1|few|TRBJ2-7|TRBV5-1
TGCGCCAGCAGACGGCAACAGGGGGTCGACGAGCAGTACTTC
CASRRQQGVDEQYF
>-|few|TRBJ2-1|TRBV5-1
TGCGCCAGCAGCTTGCCGGCCTACAATGAGCAGTTCTTC
CASSLPAYNEQFF
>-|few|TRBJ2-1|TRBV10-2
TGCGCCAGCAGTGAGTCGGGTGGGCGACGTGAGCAGTTCTTC
CASSESGGRREQFF
>TRBD1|few|TRBJ2-5|TRBV5-1
TGCGCCAGCAGTGGACAGGGGTGGTCGCTCGAGACCCAGTACTTC
CASSGQGWSLETQYF
>-|-|TRBJ1-1|TRBV11-2
TGTGCCAGCAGCCAAACCCAGTCTGAAGCTTTCTTT
CASSQTQSEAFF
>-|few|TRBJ1-2|TRBV15
TGTGCCACCAGCAGAGATTGGACCCAAAGTGGAAGAGGGGGCTACACCTTC
CATSRDWTQSGRGGYTF
>TRBD1|few|TRBJ1-2|TRBV15
TGTGCCACCAGCTTCGGGACAGCCCTTGTTTATGGCTACACCTTC
CATSFGTALVYGYTF
>-|-|TRBJ1-2|TRBV6-5
TGTGCCAGCAGTTACGGGCCTCAGGCTGCCTATGGCTACACCTTC
CASSYGPQAAYGYTF
>TRBD1|few|TRBJ1-5|TRBV18
TGTGCCAGCTCACCGACAGGGGGCCCCAATCAGCCCCAGCATTTT
CASSPTGGPNQPQHF
>-|few|TRBJ1-4|TRBV6-6
TGTGCCAGCAGTTACCGGGTCGAAAAACTGTTTTTT
CASSYRVEKLFF